Described below is a single T cell receptor (beta chain) sequence and its context. The record originates from a study of blood T cell repertoires in COVID-19. Study summary: Collection of acute and convalescent COVID-19 samples took place in the United States, Italy and Spain. Nucleic acid was either cDNA or gDNA, and it came from T cells, B-cell-depleted T cells, or PBMCs.

Per the original methods: Amplification with reference gene primers provided the estimates of nucleated cell counts. Using immunoSEQ multiplex PCR, the repertoire was profiled, and TCRdb retains in-frame clones only, with some absent. The V and J calls and the clone size are those of that table, but D and trimming were determined from the DNA. The table has 150,000 to 200,000 clones, under 80% seen once. Participants' reported clinical history set cohort assignment. The ends were cut back, 4 bases at V and 2 bases at J, with 9 bases in the middle. The germline V gene encodes CDR1 SGHNT and CDR2 YYREEE (reference sequence). The CDR3 sequence is 13 residues long.

This rearrangement joins TRBV5-4 to TRBJ1-2; tentatively, D is TRBD1 (6 bases). Specimen: PBMCs or T cells enriched from blood (not recorded which). This clonotype was obtained from a woman aged 45 to 65 with acute COVID-19. The CDR3 region has the DNA TGTGCCAGCAGCCGGGACAAGAACTATGGCTACACCTTC. It translates to CASSRDKNYGYTF. The variable domain in full, completed from reference TRBV5-4 and TRBJ1-2, reads ETGVTQSPTHLIKTRGQQVTLRCSSQSGHNTVSWYQQALGQGPQFIFQYYREEENGRGNFPPRFSGLQFPNYSSELNVNALELDDSALYLCASSRDKNYGYTFGSGTRLTVV.